This TCR beta chain was identified in a study of blood T cell repertoires in COVID-19. Some clones are missing from TCRdb's copy, which holds only in-frame ones; the method was immunoSEQ multiplex PCR. The repertoire includes more than 150,000 clones, around 80% of them detected once, and 2.5% to 3.5% sits in the top ten. V shed 4 bases and J 3 bases; nucleotides not matched to a gene: 4. CDR1 MDHEN and CDR2 SYDVKM come from the germline V gene. The CDR3 sequence is 16 residues long. This chain joins TRBV28 and TRBJ2-1, with 12 bases matching TRBD2. This clonotype was sampled from a woman of 80 years or more with active or convalescent COVID-19. The sequencing sample was made of peripheral blood. CDR3 amino acids: CASSSTSGGLYNEQFF. CDR3 sequence (DNA): TGTGCCAGCAGTTCGACTAGCGGGGGCCTCTACAATGAGCAGTTCTTC.